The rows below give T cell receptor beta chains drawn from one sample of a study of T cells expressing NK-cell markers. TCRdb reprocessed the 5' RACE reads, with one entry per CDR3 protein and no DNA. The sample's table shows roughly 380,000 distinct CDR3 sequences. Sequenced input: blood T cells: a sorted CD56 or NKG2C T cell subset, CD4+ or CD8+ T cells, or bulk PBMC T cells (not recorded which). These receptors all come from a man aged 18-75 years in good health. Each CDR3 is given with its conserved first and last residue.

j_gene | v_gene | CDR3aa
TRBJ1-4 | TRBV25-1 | CASSDSGGREKLFF
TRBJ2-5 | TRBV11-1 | CASSGAFGTSPGTQYF
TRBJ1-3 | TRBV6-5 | CASSYSEGDGNTIYF
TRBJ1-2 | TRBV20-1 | CSATDVRREANYGYTF
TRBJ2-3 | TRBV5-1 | CASSPRAGGREDTQYF
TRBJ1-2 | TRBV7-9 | CASSLRLGDNYGYTF
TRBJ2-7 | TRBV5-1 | CASSLGRDRVRSEQYF
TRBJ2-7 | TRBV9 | CASSVGFSYSYEQYF
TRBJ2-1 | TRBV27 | CASSFSGGRNNEQFF
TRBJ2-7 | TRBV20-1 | CSARGRAAYEQYF
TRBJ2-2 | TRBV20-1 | CSAAEVADTGELFF
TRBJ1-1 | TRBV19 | CATKTGTGGRNTEAFF
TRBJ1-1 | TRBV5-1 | CASSIRGDNTEAFF
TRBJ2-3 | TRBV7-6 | CASSLVGRARTDTQYF
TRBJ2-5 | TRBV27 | CARGGAAGTQETQYF
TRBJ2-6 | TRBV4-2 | CASSQEGLAAGANVLTF
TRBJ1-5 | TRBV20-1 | CSAADSRDYQPQHF
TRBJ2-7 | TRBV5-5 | CASSLAFISDSSDYEQYF
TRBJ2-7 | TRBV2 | CASSLPNRSEQYF
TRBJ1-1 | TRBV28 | CASTPGVPEAFF
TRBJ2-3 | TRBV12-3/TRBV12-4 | CASRDRQVSDTQYF
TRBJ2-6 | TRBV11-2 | CASSPQGQGFTGANVLTF
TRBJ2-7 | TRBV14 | CASSQASGGANPYEQYF
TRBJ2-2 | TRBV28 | CASSFPLRGHRKNTGELFF
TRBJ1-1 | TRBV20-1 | CSVRAWLSTEAFF